What follows is one T cell receptor (beta chain) and its context. This entry is derived from a study of blood T cells in healthy people across ages. The CDR3 spans 14 residues. Trimming cost V 7 bases and J 1 base, with 16 bases left between them. The germline gives CDR1 DFQATT, CDR2 SNEGSKA (reference sequence). A second roughly 6 to 12 cycle PCR used barcoded and J-beta primers. TCRdb fed the 5' RACE reads into MiXCR, producing one record per CDR3 protein. The data contain 700,000 or so distinct CDR3 sequences, around a fifth of them singletons. The gene calls are TRBV20-1 and TRBJ1-1; D is ambiguous. This sequence originates from a man aged 70-80 years in good health. Sequencing input: blood. As DNA, the CDR3 is TGCAGTGGCACTGCCGGTCCTACGAACACTGAAGCTTTCTTT. It yields the protein CSGTAGPTNTEAFF.